Listed here are 18 T cell receptor beta chains from one sample, sequenced in a study of Ad26.COV2.S vaccination and SARS-CoV-2 variants. Treatment denoted: about 20 received Ad26.COV2.S at low or high dose, single or two shots; 5 received placebo; per-sample allocation not given. Samples came from day 63 after the first vaccine or placebo injection. Here immunoSEQ multiplex PCR was the method, and the copy in TCRdb shows in-frame clones only, minus some. This sample carries about 420,000 clones, 85% to 90% of them seen once, and the ten largest clones take less than 4.5%. The sequencing used peripheral blood, collected in a trial of Ad26.COV2.S vaccine versus placebo. The receptors stem from a person between 18 and 60 years old who received the Ad26.COV2.S COVID-19 vaccine or a placebo.

V usage is TRBV28 and J usage is TRBJ2-7; 10 nucleotides agree with TRBD1. This CDR3 spans 16 amino acids. V was pared by 3 bases and J by 5 bases, with 10 bases of the junction left unmatched. CDR1 and CDR2 (germline): MDHEN, SYDVKM. In DNA, the CDR3 is TGTGCCAGCAGTTTTGAGTTCAGGACAGGGGGACACGAGCAGTACTTC. Its protein product is CASSFEFRTGGHEQYF.

Within the sample, this clone is medium-sized. The chain links TRBV25-1 to TRBJ1-2; D perhaps matches TRBD1 (6 bases). Trimming removed 4 bases at V and 8 bases at J, with 17 bases between. Germline CDR1 MGHDK, CDR2 SYGVNS. CDR3 length: 14 residues. CDR3 loop: CASSATTGFGGYTF. In DNA, the CDR3 is TGTGCCAGCAGTGCCACCACAGGGTTCGGGGGCTACACCTTC.

This clone was detected ten times or more. This sequence joins TRBV19 and TRBJ1-1; tentative D call: TRBD1 (5 bases). Germline V gives CDR1 LNHDA, CDR2 SQIVND (reference sequence). There are 12 residues in the CDR3. Trimming left V 10 bases short and J 3 bases short, with 12 bases between. The CDR3 sequence is CATTRGYTEAFF. As DNA, the CDR3 is TGTGCCACCACCCGGGGGTACACTGAAGCTTTCTTT.

The chain links TRBV28 to TRBJ1-1; D is uncertain. In germline, CDR1 is MDHEN, CDR2 SYDVKM. V was trimmed by 6 bases and J by 5 bases, leaving 13 bases between them. There are 13 residues in the CDR3. For the CDR3, the DNA is TGTGCCAGCAGAGAGGGAGTGGATACTGAAGCTTTCTTT. Protein: CASREGVDTEAFF.

The V and J genes are TRBV28 and TRBJ1-5; perhaps TRBD1 as D (6 bases). Per the germline V gene, CDR1 is MDHEN and CDR2 is SYDVKM. There are 15 residues in the CDR3. Trimming removed 2 bases from V and 12 bases from J, with 20 bases in between. CDR3 sequence: CASSLTPGGGQGQHF. The CDR3 nucleotides are TGTGCCAGCAGTTTAACCCCCGGGGGGGGGCAGGGCCAGCATTTT. Using reference TRBV28 and TRBJ1-5 for the parts outside the CDR3, the full variable domain is DVKVTQSSRYLVKRTGEKVFLECVQDMDHENMFWYRQDPGLGLRLIYFSYDVKMKEKGDIPEGYSVSREKKERFSLILESASTNQTSMYLCASSLTPGGGQGQHFGDGTRLSIL.

The chain recombines TRBV5-1 with TRBJ2-3; D might be TRBD1 or TRBD2, each matching 5 bases. The CDR3 is 16 residues long. Germline CDR1 SGHRS, CDR2 YFSETQ. V lost 4 bases and J lost 5, with 20 bases in between. The CDR3 nucleotides are TGCGCCAGCAGCCCGGAGGCAGGGACCCCAGGAGATACGCAGTATTTT. Amino acids: CASSPEAGTPGDTQYF.

This chain joins TRBV14 and TRBJ2-7, with D tentatively TRBD1 (5 bases). This CDR3 region has 13 residues. Germline V CDR1 and CDR2: SGHDN, FVKESK. Between the trimmed V and J ends, which lost 1 base and 5 bases, there was a span of 9 bases. CDR3: CASSQGRGHEQYF. The CDR3 nucleotides read TGTGCCAGCAGCCAAGGAAGGGGCCACGAGCAGTACTTC.

The chain links TRBV19 to TRBJ1-1; 9 bases fit TRBD1. V trimming: 1 base; J trimming: 1 base; junction bases outside the gene matches: 7. Per germline, CDR1 LNHDA and CDR2 SQIVND (reference sequence). The CDR3 loop spans 17 amino acids. CDR3 amino acids: CASSIATGGLKNTEAFF. The CDR3, as DNA: TGTGCCAGTAGTATAGCGACAGGGGGTCTTAAGAACACTGAAGCTTTCTTT.

The chain combines TRBV30 with TRBJ1-1; possibly TRBD1 for D (6 bases). Germline CDR1 is GTSNPN and CDR2 is SVGIG (reference sequence). V shed 0 bases and J shed 3 bases, with 11 bases lying between them. The CDR3 loop spans 14 amino acids. The CDR3 DNA sequence: TGTGCCTGGAGTGTCATGAGGGGGTACACTGAAGCTTTCTTT. This gives the protein CAWSVMRGYTEAFF.

The V and J genes are TRBV28 and TRBJ2-2, with D tentatively TRBD2 (7 bases). The CDR3 spans 15 residues. Germline V lookup: CDR1 MDHEN, CDR2 SYDVKM. The V end lost 7 bases, the J end lost 6 bases, and 18 bases lay between the germline ends. This CDR3 reads CASTLSLGGPGELFF. In DNA form, the CDR3 reads TGTGCCAGCACCTTGTCCCTCGGGGGGCCCGGGGAGCTGTTTTTT.

This chain connects TRBV5-1 to TRBJ1-6, with D possibly TRBD1 on 5 matching bases. Germline V gives CDR1 SGHRS, CDR2 YFSETQ. This CDR3 contains 17 residues. The V end lost 0 bases, the J end lost 6 bases, and 16 bases lay between the germline ends. CDR3 sequence reads: CASSLGKPGLPNSPLHF. DNA of the CDR3: TGCGCCAGCAGCTTGGGAAAACCGGGACTGCCTAATTCACCCCTCCACTTT.

This clone showed up just a few times. The J gene is TRBJ2-7, the V gene TRBV27; tentative D call: TRBD1 (5 bases). The CDR3 is 13 residues long. From germline, CDR1 is MNHEY and CDR2 SMNVEV (reference sequence). The V end lost 3 bases, the J end lost 3 bases, and 9 bases lay between the germline ends. The CDR3 region is CASSLRTLYEQYF. The CDR3 DNA is TGTGCCAGCAGTTTGAGGACACTCTACGAGCAGTACTTC.

The chain carries TRBV7-9 and TRBJ2-2, with 9 positions matching TRBD1. CDR1 is SEHNR, CDR2 FQNEAQ, per germline (reference sequence). There are 15 residues in the CDR3. V lost 6 bases to trimming and J lost 3 bases; unmatched junction nucleotides: 5. The CDR3 region is CASSSTGGYTGELFF. CDR3 nucleotide sequence: TGTGCCAGCAGTTCGACAGGGGGTTACACCGGGGAGCTGTTTTTT.

This chain joins TRBV20-1 and TRBJ2-1; 7 nucleotides match TRBD2. With 3 bases clipped from V and 4 bases from J, the junction kept 9 bases outside the gene matches. Germline-derived CDR1 and CDR2 are DFQATT and SNEGSKA (reference sequence). CDR3 length: 15 residues. The CDR3 loop is CSASLASGAYNEQFF. In DNA, the CDR3 is TGCAGTGCTAGTTTGGCAAGCGGGGCTTACAATGAGCAGTTCTTC.

The chain has TRBV24-1 and TRBJ2-2; no definite D call. CDR1 and CDR2 (germline): KGHDR, SFDVKD. The V gene lost 1 base and the J gene lost 4 bases, with 6 bases spanning the gap. The CDR3 contains 14 residues. CDR3 loop: CATSDFESTGELFF. The CDR3 DNA reads as TGTGCCACCAGTGATTTTGAGAGCACCGGGGAGCTGTTTTTT.

The chain recombines TRBV10-3 with TRBJ2-7; no reliable D call. The V gene lost 6 bases and the J gene lost 0 bases, with 15 bases spanning the gap. Germline V lookup: CDR1 ENHRY, CDR2 SYGVKD. The CDR3 sequence is 15 residues long. The CDR3: CAIRSFGRSSYEQYF. In DNA, the CDR3 is TGTGCCATCAGGAGTTTCGGACGGAGCTCCTACGAGCAGTACTTC.

The chain couples TRBV3-1 (or the pseudogene TRBV3-2) to TRBJ1-4; weak D call: TRBD1 (6 bases). V lost 2 bases and J 8 bases, leaving 12 bases between the germline ends. Germline-derived CDR1 and CDR2 are LGHDT and YNNKEL (reference sequence). CDR3 size: 14 residues. CDR3 protein: CASSQTGIGEKLFF. DNA of the CDR3: TGTGCCAGCAGCCAAACAGGGATAGGGGAAAAACTGTTTTTT.

This rearrangement joins TRBV28 to TRBJ2-5, with D perhaps TRBD1 (5 bases). Germline V lookup: CDR1 MDHEN, CDR2 SYDVKM. Trimming removed 2 bases from V and 2 bases from J, with 12 bases in between. The CDR3 consists of 15 residues. The CDR3 reads CASSLESGSQETQYF. The CDR3 bases are TGTGCCAGCAGTTTAGAGTCAGGGTCACAAGAGACCCAGTACTTC.